Listed below are T cell receptor beta chains from one sample, sequenced in a study of T cells after yellow fever vaccination. TCRdb reanalysed the 5' RACE reads using MiXCR and keeps one entry per CDR3 protein. The profile shows approximately 610,000 distinct CDR3 sequences, about a sixth of them singletons. Material: PBMCs, obtained 5 days after the first yellow fever vaccination. These receptors all come from a man aged 18 to 30 who received the YFV17D yellow fever vaccine. Each CDR3 is given with its conserved first and last residue. A D gene is named only where the DNA matches it firmly.

TRBV11-2	TRBJ2-2	-	CASSSGTGELFF
TRBV20-1	TRBJ2-1	TRBD2	CSASRGDEQFF
TRBV4-3	TRBJ2-3	TRBD2	CASSHGLAQADTQYF
TRBV7-2	TRBJ1-4	-	CASSSLGSGEKLFF
TRBV5-1	TRBJ2-5	TRBD2	CASSLVASGEDRTQYF
TRBV5-1	TRBJ2-3	-	CASSLAAATGADTQYF
TRBV20-1	TRBJ1-2	-	CSARVPLGGGDGYTF
TRBV20-1	TRBJ2-5	TRBD1	CSAQTGAVQETQYF
TRBV6-2/TRBV6-3	TRBJ1-5	TRBD1	CASSYSFGGTGKYSNQPQHF
TRBV4-3	TRBJ1-4	TRBD1	CASSPTGYNEKLFF
TRBV6-5	TRBJ1-4	TRBD1	CASRTGGFPATNEKLFF
TRBV12-3/TRBV12-4	TRBJ2-7	-	CASKATYEQYF
TRBV6-2/TRBV6-3	TRBJ2-3	TRBD1	CASMPGTGTSTDTQYF
TRBV11-2	TRBJ2-1	TRBD1	CASRSDRGPYNEQFF
TRBV4-1	TRBJ1-2	-	CASSQPGTVYGYTF
TRBV6-5	TRBJ2-1	-	CASSYSRGGAYNEQFF
TRBV11-3	TRBJ2-3	-	CASSRTRGTDTQYF
TRBV12-3/TRBV12-4	TRBJ1-4	-	CASSSARREKLFF
TRBV10-1	TRBJ2-2	-	CASSELVPGELFF
TRBV5-5	TRBJ2-1	TRBD2	CASRLLAGASLGQFF
TRBV4-1	TRBJ1-1	-	CASSHPGGTEAFF
TRBV29-1	TRBJ1-1	TRBD1	CSVVQGAWAFF
TRBV12-3/TRBV12-4	TRBJ2-1	TRBD1	CASSAGGSRYNEQFF
TRBV2	TRBJ2-1	-	CASSFTFYNEQFF
TRBV9	TRBJ2-4	TRBD1	CASSKTGGDAKNIQYF
TRBV4-3	TRBJ2-1	TRBD1	CASSPTRGEQFF
TRBV12-3/TRBV12-4	TRBJ2-3	-	CASTLGHTQYF
TRBV20-1	TRBJ2-1	-	CSARAGVPNEQFF
TRBV12-3/TRBV12-4	TRBJ1-1	-	CASSFSNGGGTEAFF
TRBV12-3/TRBV12-4	TRBJ1-2	-	CASSAPGTNYGYTF
TRBV15	TRBJ2-1	-	CATSSRQGGINEQFF
TRBV5-1	TRBJ2-1	-	CASSLARVTYNEQFF